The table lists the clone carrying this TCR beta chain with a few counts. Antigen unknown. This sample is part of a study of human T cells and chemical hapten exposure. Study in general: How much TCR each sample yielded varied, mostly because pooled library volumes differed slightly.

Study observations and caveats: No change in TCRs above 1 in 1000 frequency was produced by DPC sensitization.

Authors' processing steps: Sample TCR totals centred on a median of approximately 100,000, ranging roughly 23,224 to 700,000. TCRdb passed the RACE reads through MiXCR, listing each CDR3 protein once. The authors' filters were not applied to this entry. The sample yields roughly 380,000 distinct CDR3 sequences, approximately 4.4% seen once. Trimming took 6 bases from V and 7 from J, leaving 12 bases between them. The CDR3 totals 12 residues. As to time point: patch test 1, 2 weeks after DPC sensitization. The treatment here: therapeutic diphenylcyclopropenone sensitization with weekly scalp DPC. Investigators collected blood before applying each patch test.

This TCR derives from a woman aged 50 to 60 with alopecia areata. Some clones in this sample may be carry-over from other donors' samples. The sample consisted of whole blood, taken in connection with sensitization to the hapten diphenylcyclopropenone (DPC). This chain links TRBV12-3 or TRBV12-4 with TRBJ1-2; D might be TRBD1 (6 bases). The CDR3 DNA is TGTGCCAGCAGCCCAGGACAGTCTGGCTACACCTTC. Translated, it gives CASSPGQSGYTF.